Below are 14 T cell receptor beta chains sequenced from a single sample in a study of T cell responses to AZD1222 COVID-19 vaccine. TCRdb keeps only in-frame clones here, not all; method: immunoSEQ multiplex PCR. The table has about 150,000 clones, roughly 90% seen once. Sequencing was performed on peripheral blood, taken on day 0 of AZD1222 vaccination. All receptors derive from an adult in good health.

The chain recombines TRBV11-2 with TRBJ2-1; D possibly uses TRBD1 or TRBD2 (5 bases each). Germline CDR1 reads SGHAT; CDR2 reads FQNNGV. V was clipped by 4 bases and J by 5 bases, with 18 bases between them. The CDR3 runs 16 residues. The CDR3 loop reads CASSSGAVAYNNEQFF. The CDR3 nucleotides are TGTGCCAGCAGCTCCGGGGCTGTGGCCTACAACAATGAGCAGTTCTTC.

By frequency in the sample, this clone is medium-sized (0.01 to 0.1%). The CDR3 here is CASGHATGINSPLHF. The CDR3 coding sequence is TGTGCTAGTGGTCACGCGACAGGAATCAATTCACCCCTCCACTTT. The chain combines TRBV12-5 with TRBJ1-6; possibly TRBD1 for D (6 bases). From germline, CDR1 is LGHNT and CDR2 FRNRAP. The CDR3 is 15 amino acids. V dropped 5 bases and J dropped 7 bases, with 15 bases sitting between them.

This sequence joins TRBV2 and TRBJ2-7; 9 bases agree with TRBD1. Germline values: CDR1 SNHLY, CDR2 FYNNEI. CDR3 length equals 15 residues. The junction had 9 bases not matched to a gene; V was cut back by 2 bases and J by 7 bases. The CDR3 loop is CASSEITGGGLEQYF. The CDR3 DNA sequence: TGTGCCAGCAGTGAAATAACAGGGGGCGGTTTGGAGCAGTACTTC.

The chain carries TRBV27 and TRBJ2-5, with D unresolved. V was shortened by 6 bases and J by 7 bases, with 15 bases between the two germline ends. This CDR3 has 13 amino acids. Germline V gives CDR1 MNHEY, CDR2 SMNVEV (reference sequence). The CDR3 DNA reads TGTGCCAGCAGCTTGAACTGGGAAGGGACCCAGTACTTC. It codes for CASSLNWEGTQYF.

This clone was seen once. The chain joins TRBV7-8 to TRBJ1-5; D is ambiguous. The ends were cut back, 1 base at V and 3 bases at J, with 10 bases in the middle. The CDR3 length is 15 residues. From germline, CDR1 is SGHVS and CDR2 FQNEAQ. The CDR3 here is CASSLGDLFNQPQHF. The DNA of the CDR3 is TGTGCCAGCAGCTTAGGTGACCTATTCAATCAGCCCCAGCATTTT.

V and J are TRBV6-2 or TRBV6-3 and TRBJ2-2; D is unresolved. CDR1 and CDR2 from the germline V gene are MNHEY and SVGEGT. V dropped 5 bases and J dropped 5 bases, with 9 bases sitting between them. The CDR3 covers 13 residues. In nucleotides, the CDR3 is TGTGCCAGCAGTCAAACCGGGACCGGGGAGCTGTTTTTT. This gives the protein CASSQTGTGELFF.

This chain joins TRBV11-2 and TRBJ2-1, with D perhaps given as TRBD1 or TRBD2 (6 bases each). Trimming pared 3 bases from V and 8 bases from J, leaving 17 bases between. Germline V lookup: CDR1 SGHAT, CDR2 FQNNGV. This CDR3 is built from 15 residues. The CDR3 protein is CASSFIEGGGYEQFF. CDR3 in DNA: TGTGCCAGCAGCTTCATAGAGGGGGGAGGCTATGAGCAGTTCTTC. The variable domain in full, completed from reference TRBV11-2 and TRBJ2-1, reads EAGVAQSPRYKIIEKRQSVAFWCNPISGHATLYWYQQILGQGPKLLIQFQNNGVVDDSQLPKDRFSAERLKGVDSTLKIQPAKLEDSAVYLCASSFIEGGGYEQFFGPGTRLTVL.

The V gene is TRBV6-5, the J gene TRBJ1-1; the D gene is possibly TRBD1 (5 bases). Germline assignment: CDR1 MNHEY and CDR2 SVGAGI. The CDR3 spans 16 residues. Trimming cost V 2 bases and J 3 bases, with 16 bases left between them. In nucleotides, the CDR3 is TGTGCCAGCAGTTACCTTCGGGGGACCTCACACACTGAAGCTTTCTTT. This gives the protein CASSYLRGTSHTEAFF.

This chain joins TRBV9 and TRBJ1-1; D gene unclear. Germline V gives CDR1 SGDLS, CDR2 YYNGEE. The CDR3 has 14 amino acids. V lost 0 bases, J lost 0 bases, and 6 bases lay in between. The CDR3, as DNA: TGTGCCAGCAGCGTAGCTCAAATGAACACTGAAGCTTTCTTT. Its translation is CASSVAQMNTEAFF.

This clone occurred once. This sample also contains other DNA sequences that code for the same CDR3. This rearrangement joins TRBV12-3 or TRBV12-4 to TRBJ1-2; D gene ambiguous. The CDR3 is 11 residues long. The V end was cut by 3 bases, the J end by 5 bases, with 4 bases between. The CDR3 sequence is CASSFGYGYTF. DNA for the CDR3: TGTGCCAGCAGTTTCGGGTATGGCTACACCTTC.

The chain couples TRBV5-6 to TRBJ1-5; D not resolved. Germline V lookup: CDR1 SGHDT, CDR2 YYEEEE. The V end was cut by 4 bases, the J end by 3 bases, with 11 bases between. CDR3 size: 14 residues. The CDR3 sequence: CASSTGPANQPQHF. The CDR3 DNA reads TGTGCCAGCAGCACCGGGCCCGCCAATCAGCCCCAGCATTTT.

V usage is TRBV5-6 and J usage is TRBJ1-6, with D possibly being TRBD1 (5 bases). Trimming pared 2 bases from V and 8 bases from J, leaving 11 bases between. CDR1 and CDR2 (germline): SGHDT, YYEEEE. CDR3 length: 14 amino acids. DNA for the CDR3: TGTGCCAGCAGCTTTGCGGGGGAGTATTCACCCCTCCACTTT. This encodes CASSFAGEYSPLHF.

This chain uses TRBV9 with TRBJ1-1; weak D call: TRBD1 (5 bases). The CDR3 totals 14 residues. Germline-derived CDR1 and CDR2 are SGDLS and YYNGEE. Trimming took off 0 bases at V and 4 bases at J, with 10 bases between the two ends. The CDR3 nucleotides are TGTGCCAGCAGCGTAGCTACAGGTTCCACTGAAGCTTTCTTT. It specifies CASSVATGSTEAFF.

This rearrangement joins TRBV2 to TRBJ1-5; 7 bases are shared with TRBD1. V shed 6 bases and J 3 bases; nucleotides not matched to a gene: 5. Germline CDR1 reads SNHLY; CDR2 reads FYNNEI. The CDR3 runs 14 residues. CDR3: CASRRGQSNQPQHF. The CDR3 nucleotides are TGTGCCAGCAGACGGGGACAGTCCAATCAGCCCCAGCATTTT.